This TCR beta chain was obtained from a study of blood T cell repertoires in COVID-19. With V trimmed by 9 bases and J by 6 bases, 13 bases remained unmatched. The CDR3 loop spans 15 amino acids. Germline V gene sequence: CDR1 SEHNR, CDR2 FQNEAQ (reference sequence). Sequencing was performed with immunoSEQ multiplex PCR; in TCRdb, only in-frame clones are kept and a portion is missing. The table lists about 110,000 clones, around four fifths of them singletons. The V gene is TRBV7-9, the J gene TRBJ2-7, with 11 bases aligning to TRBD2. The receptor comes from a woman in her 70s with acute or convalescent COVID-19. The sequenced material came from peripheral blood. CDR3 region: CASLVAGGPKSEQYF. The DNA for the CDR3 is TGTGCCAGTTTAGTAGCGGGAGGGCCTAAAAGCGAGCAGTACTTC.